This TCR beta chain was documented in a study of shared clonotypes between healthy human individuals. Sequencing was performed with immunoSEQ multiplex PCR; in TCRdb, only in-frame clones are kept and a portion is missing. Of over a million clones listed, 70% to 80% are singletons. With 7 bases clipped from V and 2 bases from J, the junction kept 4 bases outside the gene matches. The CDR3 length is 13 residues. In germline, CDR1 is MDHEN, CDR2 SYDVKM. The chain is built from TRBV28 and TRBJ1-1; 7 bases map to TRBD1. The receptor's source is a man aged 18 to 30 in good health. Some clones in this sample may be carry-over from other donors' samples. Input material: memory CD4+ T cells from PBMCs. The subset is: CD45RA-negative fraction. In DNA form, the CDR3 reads TGTGCCAGCACCCGACAGGGCAACACTGAAGCTTTCTTT. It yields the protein CASTRQGNTEAFF.